The 16 T cell receptor beta chains presented below share a single source sample, sequenced in a study of blood T cell repertoires in COVID-19. TCRdb's copy holds only in-frame clones and misses some; the assay was immunoSEQ multiplex PCR. The sample lists about 170,000 clones, around 80% occurring once. Sequences were obtained from peripheral blood. These receptors originate from a woman over 75 with active or convalescent COVID-19.

V usage is TRBV2 and J usage is TRBJ1-4; 9 nucleotides line up with TRBD1. Germline V lookup: CDR1 SNHLY, CDR2 FYNNEI. V dropped 9 bases and J dropped 4; count of bases not matched to a gene: 9. This CDR3 region has 15 residues. The CDR3, as DNA: TGTGCCAGTACACAGGGGGCGCTTGTTAATGAAAAACTGTTTTTT. It codes for CASTQGALVNEKLFF.

This clone was seen only a few times. The genes are TRBV6-5 and TRBJ2-3; 10 nucleotides line up with TRBD1. The V gene end was trimmed by 6 bases and the J gene end by 4 bases; junction bases not matched to a gene: 7. CDR1 is MNHEY, CDR2 SVGAGI, per germline. This CDR3 contains 15 residues. CDR3 DNA: TGTGCCAGCAGAAGTGGACAGGGGGGATCAGATACGCAGTATTTT. Its translation is CASRSGQGGSDTQYF.

A single count supports this clone. This rearrangement joins TRBV6-5 to TRBJ1-2; D remains ambiguous. Trimming took off 4 bases at V and 7 bases at J, with 13 bases between the two ends. CDR1 MNHEY and CDR2 SVGAGI come from the germline V gene. This CDR3 has 13 amino acids. As DNA, the CDR3 is TGTGCCAGCAGTTCGTACCTTTCGGTTGGCTACACCTTC. Protein: CASSSYLSVGYTF.

This rearrangement joins TRBV28 to TRBJ1-4, with a tentative D call TRBD1 (5 bases). V was trimmed by 5 bases and J by 3 bases, leaving 16 bases between them. Germline CDR1 reads MDHEN; CDR2 reads SYDVKM. The CDR3 spans 16 residues. The CDR3 here is CASSTPERGSNEKLFF. In nucleotides, the CDR3 is TGTGCCAGCAGTACTCCCGAGCGGGGGTCTAATGAAAAACTGTTTTTT.

This clone appeared many times. V and J are TRBV7-9 and TRBJ2-7; no definite D call. V was clipped by 5 bases and J by 5 bases, with 16 bases between them. The CDR3 has 14 residues. CDR1 is SEHNR, CDR2 FQNEAQ, per germline (reference sequence). The DNA for the CDR3 is TGTGCCAGCAGCAACTACGCTCTAAAGGACGAGCAGTACTTC. Its translation: CASSNYALKDEQYF.

This chain connects TRBV27 to TRBJ1-2, with TRBD1 matching over 8 bases. The V gene's germline CDR1 is MNHEY and CDR2 SMNVEV (reference sequence). The CDR3 totals 16 residues. After removal of 0 bases from V and 4 bases from J, the junction contained 7 bases not matched to a gene. CDR3 bases: TGTGCCAGCAGTTTATCAGGGACAGGAACCGCCTATGGCTACACCTTC. This encodes CASSLSGTGTAYGYTF.

The rearrangement joins TRBV19 to TRBJ2-7; 14 nucleotides agree with TRBD2. Per germline, CDR1 LNHDA and CDR2 SQIVND (reference sequence). CDR3 length equals 15 residues. V was clipped by 5 bases and J by 5 bases; unmatched bases: 5. The CDR3 loop reads CASSDPGLAGDEQYF. The CDR3 bases are TGTGCCAGTAGTGACCCGGGACTAGCGGGGGACGAGCAGTACTTC.

The chain links TRBV7-2 to TRBJ2-1; D may be TRBD2 (6 bases). The CDR3 has 17 amino acids. Deletions cut 1 base from V and 0 bases from J, with 13 bases between. Germline V CDR1 and CDR2: SGHTA, FQGNSA. DNA of the CDR3: TGTGCCAGCAGCTTAGTGGGGGGACGGAGCTCCTACAATGAGCAGTTCTTC. This codes for CASSLVGGRSSYNEQFF.

This clone was found once. V gene TRBV18 combines with J gene TRBJ2-2; no reliable D call. CDR3 length: 12 residues. Per the germline V gene, CDR1 is KGHSH and CDR2 is LQKENI. Trimming cost V 3 bases and J 8 bases, with 7 bases left between them. CDR3 nucleotides: TGTGCCAGCTCACCCTCGGTTGGGGAGCTGTTTTTT. This encodes CASSPSVGELFF.

This chain connects TRBV4-2 to TRBJ1-1; D may be TRBD1 (6 bases). Between the trimmed V and J ends, which lost 0 bases and 1 base, there was a span of 18 bases. The CDR3 is 18 residues long. Germline-derived CDR1 and CDR2 are LGHNA and YNFKEQ. In DNA form, the CDR3 reads TGTGCCAGCAGCCAAGATCTGGGCAGGGGCCCATCGAACACTGAAGCTTTCTTT. This codes for CASSQDLGRGPSNTEAFF.

The J gene is TRBJ2-2, the V gene TRBV6-6; 10 positions match TRBD2. The CDR3 length is 15 residues. V gave up 8 bases and J gave up 5 bases; unmatched junction bases: 8. Germline V CDR1 and CDR2: MNHNY, SVGAGI (reference sequence). In DNA, the CDR3 is TGTGCCAGCCGTCCAGCGGGGGGGCGTACCGGGGAGCTGTTTTTT. Translation: CASRPAGGRTGELFF.

The chain links TRBV10-3 to TRBJ2-7, with 11 bases fitting TRBD2. Losses at the gene ends were 3 bases for V and 3 bases for J; bases not matched to a gene: 1. This CDR3 has 14 residues. Germline CDR1 is ENHRY and CDR2 is SYGVKD. This CDR3 reads CAISETSGGYEQYF. The CDR3 DNA follows: TGTGCCATCAGTGAAACTAGCGGGGGCTACGAGCAGTACTTC.

This chain links TRBV4-3 with TRBJ1-1, with TRBD1 matching over 7 bases. The germline CDR1 and CDR2 sequences are LGHNA and YSLEER. The CDR3 totals 15 residues. The V and J ends lost 4 bases and 4 bases, in that order; junction bases with no gene match: 9. The DNA for the CDR3 is TGCGCCAGCAGCCCCGCAACAGGGGTAGTCACTGAAGCTTTCTTT. It is translated as CASSPATGVVTEAFF.

J is TRBJ1-6 and V is TRBV6-1; D remains ambiguous. The length of the CDR3 is 11 residues. Germline CDR1 is MNHNS and CDR2 is SASEGT. V lost 2 bases, J lost 11 bases, and 4 bases lay in between. The DNA for the CDR3 is TGTGCCAGCAGTGAATTAGCACCCCTCCACTTT. Translating gives CASSELAPLHF.

The rearrangement joins TRBV6-2 or TRBV6-3 to TRBJ2-2; 9 bases fit TRBD1. The CDR3 contains 17 residues. Losses at the gene ends were 2 bases for V and 1 base for J; bases not matched to a gene: 5. Germline CDR1 MNHEY, CDR2 SVGEGT. CDR3: CASSYVPGQGNTGELFF. CDR3 in DNA: TGTGCCAGCAGTTACGTACCGGGACAGGGGAACACCGGGGAGCTGTTTTTT.

This clone was found a few times. J is TRBJ2-1 and V is TRBV29-1, with 7 bases matching TRBD1. Germline V gene sequence: CDR1 SQVTM, CDR2 ANQGSEA. Trimming at V came to 5 bases and at J to 6 bases, leaving 7 bases not matched to a gene. The CDR3 loop spans 13 amino acids. The CDR3 region is CSVYLRDSNEQFF. The CDR3 DNA reads as TGCAGCGTTTACCTCCGGGACAGCAATGAGCAGTTCTTC.